This is a list of T cell receptor beta chains from one sample in a study of graft-versus-host responses after intestinal transplantation. Their target antigens are unknown. Data came from immunoSEQ multiplex PCR; TCRdb stores just in-frame clones and leaves some out. This sample has about 85,000 clones, with 75% to 95% found just once. The sequenced sample was unstimulated CD8+ T cells sorted from spleen or lymph node cells, obtained before transplant. These receptors originate from a human donor who was the organ donor for an intestinal transplant. The CDR3 runs from the conserved cysteine through the conserved F or W. D genes are given only for firm matches. Clone size is given for some rows only: seen once, a few or many times, or a class if the clone is expanded.

J gene: TRBJ1-5; D gene: -; clone size: few; V gene: TRBV6-1; CDR3 protein: CASSEWVTSNQPQHF; CDR3 DNA: TGTGCCAGCAGTGAATGGGTTACGAGCAATCAGCCCCAGCATTTT
J gene: TRBJ2-7; D gene: TRBD2; clone size: -; V gene: TRBV10-2; CDR3 protein: CASRSWGTTHNGSTYEQYF; CDR3 DNA: TGCGCCAGCAGAAGTTGGGGGACTACCCATAATGGATCTACCTACGAGCAGTACTTC
J gene: TRBJ2-7; D gene: TRBD1; clone size: -; V gene: TRBV6-1; CDR3 protein: CASGWDSLLYEQYF; CDR3 DNA: TGTGCCAGCGGCTGGGACAGTCTCCTCTACGAGCAGTACTTC
J gene: TRBJ2-7; D gene: TRBD1; clone size: -; V gene: TRBV12-5; CDR3 protein: CASGLRTGGAYEQYF; CDR3 DNA: TGTGCTAGTGGTTTGAGGACAGGAGGTGCCTACGAGCAGTACTTC
J gene: TRBJ2-1; D gene: TRBD1; clone size: once; V gene: TRBV7-8; CDR3 protein: CASSTGGSYNEQFF; CDR3 DNA: TGTGCCAGCAGCACAGGGGGTTCCTACAATGAGCAGTTCTTC
J gene: TRBJ2-7; D gene: -; clone size: -; V gene: TRBV7-9; CDR3 protein: CASSSQGGLDEQYF; CDR3 DNA: TGTGCCAGCAGCTCCCAGGGGGGTCTCGACGAGCAGTACTTC
J gene: TRBJ2-7; D gene: TRBD1; clone size: -; V gene: TRBV7-9; CDR3 protein: CASSLRDRGIDEQYF; CDR3 DNA: TGTGCCAGCAGCTTAAGGGACAGGGGGATCGACGAGCAGTACTTC
J gene: TRBJ2-7; D gene: -; clone size: -; V gene: TRBV4-1; CDR3 protein: CASAQGYGLEQYF; CDR3 DNA: TGCGCCAGCGCACAGGGATATGGTCTCGAGCAGTACTTC
J gene: TRBJ2-1; D gene: -; clone size: -; V gene: TRBV11-3; CDR3 protein: CASSWGIGNEQFF; CDR3 DNA: TGTGCCAGCAGCTGGGGCATAGGAAATGAGCAGTTCTTC
J gene: TRBJ2-7; D gene: -; clone size: -; V gene: TRBV6-1; CDR3 protein: CASSELVGSYEQYF; CDR3 DNA: TGTGCCAGCAGTGAACTGGTAGGGTCCTACGAGCAGTACTTC
J gene: TRBJ1-2; D gene: -; clone size: -; V gene: TRBV9; CDR3 protein: CASSVASQNYGYTF; CDR3 DNA: TGTGCCAGCAGCGTAGCAAGCCAGAACTATGGCTACACCTTC
J gene: TRBJ1-1; D gene: -; clone size: -; V gene: TRBV5-5; CDR3 protein: CASSLWSGNTEAFF; CDR3 DNA: TGTGCCAGCAGCTTGTGGTCAGGGAACACTGAAGCTTTCTTT
J gene: TRBJ2-1; D gene: TRBD2; clone size: -; V gene: TRBV19; CDR3 protein: CASSMATSGYNEQFF; CDR3 DNA: TGTGCCAGTAGTATGGCGACTAGCGGCTACAATGAGCAGTTCTTC
J gene: TRBJ2-2; D gene: -; clone size: -; V gene: TRBV6-1; CDR3 protein: CASSDTTGELFF; CDR3 DNA: TGTGCCAGCAGTGACACGACCGGGGAGCTGTTTTTT
J gene: TRBJ2-4; D gene: -; clone size: -; V gene: TRBV5-4; CDR3 protein: CASSLRGEDIQYF; CDR3 DNA: TGTGCCAGCAGCTTGAGAGGGGAAGACATTCAGTACTTC
J gene: TRBJ1-1; D gene: -; clone size: few; V gene: TRBV27; CDR3 protein: CASSTPGAGGTEAFF; CDR3 DNA: TGTGCCAGCAGTACGCCCGGGGCGGGAGGCACTGAAGCTTTCTTT
J gene: TRBJ1-2; D gene: -; clone size: -; V gene: TRBV18; CDR3 protein: CASSPGTKDGYTF; CDR3 DNA: TGTGCCAGCTCACCAGGGACAAAGGATGGCTACACCTTC
J gene: TRBJ1-1; D gene: -; clone size: -; V gene: TRBV2; CDR3 protein: CASSEGRGTYRSANTEAFF; CDR3 DNA: TGTGCCAGCAGTGAAGGTAGGGGGACCTACAGGAGCGCGAACACTGAAGCTTTCTTT
J gene: TRBJ1-1; D gene: -; clone size: -; V gene: TRBV30; CDR3 protein: CAWSAPDAGETEAFF; CDR3 DNA: TGTGCCTGGAGTGCACCGGACGCAGGGGAGACTGAAGCTTTCTTT
J gene: TRBJ2-1; D gene: TRBD2; clone size: -; V gene: TRBV5-4; CDR3 protein: CASSPLSGWNNEQFF; CDR3 DNA: TGTGCCAGCAGCCCCCTTAGCGGGTGGAACAATGAGCAGTTCTTC
J gene: TRBJ1-4; D gene: -; clone size: -; V gene: TRBV11-2; CDR3 protein: CASSLGTAGEKLFF; CDR3 DNA: TGTGCCAGCAGCTTAGGGACCGCGGGTGAAAAACTGTTTTTT
J gene: TRBJ1-2; D gene: -; clone size: -; V gene: TRBV7-6; CDR3 protein: CASSFLVHPVVHGYTF; CDR3 DNA: TGTGCCAGCAGCTTCCTGGTACACCCGGTGGTACATGGCTACACCTTC
J gene: TRBJ2-7; D gene: -; clone size: once; V gene: TRBV2; CDR3 protein: CASSDGTPYEQYF; CDR3 DNA: TGTGCCAGCAGTGACGGGACCCCCTACGAGCAGTACTTC
J gene: TRBJ2-7; D gene: -; clone size: -; V gene: TRBV21-1; CDR3 protein: CASTRLREVSYEQYF; CDR3 DNA: TGTGCCAGCACCCGACTGCGGGAGGTCTCCTACGAGCAGTACTTC
J gene: TRBJ2-1; D gene: -; clone size: -; V gene: TRBV27; CDR3 protein: CATASSYNEQFF; CDR3 DNA: TGTGCGACTGCTAGCTCCTACAATGAGCAGTTCTTC
J gene: TRBJ1-1; D gene: -; clone size: -; V gene: TRBV27; CDR3 protein: CASSFAGNTEAFF; CDR3 DNA: TGTGCCAGCAGTTTCGCCGGGAACACTGAAGCTTTCTTT
J gene: TRBJ1-1; D gene: TRBD1; clone size: once; V gene: TRBV4-1; CDR3 protein: CASSQAGGMNTEAFF; CDR3 DNA: TGCGCCAGCAGCCAAGCAGGGGGCATGAACACTGAAGCTTTCTTT
J gene: TRBJ1-6; D gene: TRBD1; clone size: -; V gene: TRBV2; CDR3 protein: CASTGGRGSYNSPLHF; CDR3 DNA: TGTGCCAGCACAGGGGGCCGAGGCTCCTATAATTCACCCCTCCACTTT
J gene: TRBJ2-7; D gene: -; clone size: -; V gene: TRBV12-2; CDR3 protein: CASRLRDRDSEQYF; CDR3 DNA: TGTGCAAGTCGCCTCCGGGACAGGGACTCCGAGCAGTACTTC
J gene: TRBJ2-1; D gene: TRBD1; clone size: -; V gene: TRBV7-2; CDR3 protein: CASSSAGTGAYNEQFF; CDR3 DNA: TGTGCCAGCAGCTCAGCCGGGACAGGGGCCTACAATGAGCAGTTCTTC
J gene: TRBJ1-2; D gene: -; clone size: -; V gene: TRBV13; CDR3 protein: CASSPQGSDYGYTF; CDR3 DNA: TGTGCCAGCAGCCCGCAGGGATCCGACTATGGCTACACCTTC
J gene: TRBJ2-7; D gene: -; clone size: -; V gene: TRBV6-1; CDR3 protein: CASSEHRVSYEQYF; CDR3 DNA: TGTGCCAGCAGTGAGCACAGGGTCTCCTACGAGCAGTACTTC
J gene: TRBJ2-1; D gene: -; clone size: -; V gene: TRBV27; CDR3 protein: CASSLWGGANEQFF; CDR3 DNA: TGTGCCAGCAGTTTATGGGGCGGGGCAAATGAGCAGTTCTTC
J gene: TRBJ2-7; D gene: -; clone size: -; V gene: TRBV5-4; CDR3 protein: CASTSFGVNSYEQYF; CDR3 DNA: TGTGCCAGCACCTCGTTCGGGGTTAACTCCTACGAGCAGTACTTC
J gene: TRBJ1-2; D gene: -; clone size: -; V gene: TRBV6-5; CDR3 protein: CASSSDLDRIYGYTF; CDR3 DNA: TGTGCCAGCAGTTCCGACCTGGACAGAATCTATGGCTACACCTTC
J gene: TRBJ1-5; D gene: -; clone size: -; V gene: TRBV5-6; CDR3 protein: CASSLGAGGNQPQHF; CDR3 DNA: TGTGCCAGCAGCTTGGGGGCAGGGGGCAATCAGCCCCAGCATTTT
J gene: TRBJ1-1; D gene: -; clone size: -; V gene: TRBV5-4; CDR3 protein: CASSRGDTEAFF; CDR3 DNA: TGTGCCAGCAGCCGCGGGGACACTGAAGCTTTCTTT
J gene: TRBJ1-2; D gene: TRBD1; clone size: -; V gene: TRBV6-1; CDR3 protein: CASSEYQGQVTNYGYTF; CDR3 DNA: TGTGCCAGCAGTGAATACCAGGGACAGGTCACTAACTATGGCTACACCTTC
J gene: TRBJ2-7; D gene: TRBD1; clone size: -; V gene: TRBV5-6; CDR3 protein: CASSLGTGAEQYF; CDR3 DNA: TGTGCCAGCAGCCTAGGGACAGGGGCCGAGCAGTACTTC
J gene: TRBJ1-6; D gene: -; clone size: -; V gene: TRBV4-1; CDR3 protein: CASSHHEGPSPLHF; CDR3 DNA: TGCGCCAGCAGCCACCACGAGGGCCCTTCACCCCTCCACTTT
J gene: TRBJ2-1; D gene: -; clone size: -; V gene: TRBV9; CDR3 protein: CASSPLDLGEQFF; CDR3 DNA: TGTGCCAGCAGCCCGCTAGACTTGGGTGAGCAGTTCTTC
J gene: TRBJ2-7; D gene: TRBD2; clone size: -; V gene: TRBV19; CDR3 protein: CASSIGSGVTYEQYF; CDR3 DNA: TGTGCCAGTAGTATAGGGAGCGGGGTAACCTACGAGCAGTACTTC
J gene: TRBJ2-7; D gene: -; clone size: -; V gene: TRBV11-3; CDR3 protein: CASSLDGTFSNEQYF; CDR3 DNA: TGTGCCAGCAGCTTAGACGGGACATTTTCCAACGAGCAGTACTTC
J gene: TRBJ1-2; D gene: TRBD1; clone size: -; V gene: TRBV11-2; CDR3 protein: CASSFQTGFGGGYTF; CDR3 DNA: TGTGCCAGCAGCTTCCAGACAGGGTTTGGTGGCGGCTACACCTTC
J gene: TRBJ2-7; D gene: TRBD2; clone size: -; V gene: TRBV27; CDR3 protein: CATGGLAEPTLTYEQYF; CDR3 DNA: TGTGCCACCGGGGGACTAGCGGAGCCAACCCTCACCTACGAGCAGTACTTC
J gene: TRBJ2-7; D gene: -; clone size: few; V gene: TRBV5-4; CDR3 protein: CASSLGTNPLEQYF; CDR3 DNA: TGTGCCAGCAGCTTAGGGACCAATCCCCTCGAGCAGTACTTC
J gene: TRBJ1-2; D gene: -; clone size: -; V gene: TRBV4-1; CDR3 protein: CASSRTPGIYGYTF; CDR3 DNA: TGCGCCAGCAGCCGTACCCCAGGGATTTATGGCTACACCTTC
J gene: TRBJ1-1; D gene: TRBD1; clone size: -; V gene: TRBV5-5; CDR3 protein: CASSLSGQGGTEAFF; CDR3 DNA: TGTGCCAGCAGCTTGTCGGGACAGGGCGGCACTGAAGCTTTCTTT
J gene: TRBJ2-7; D gene: TRBD2; clone size: -; V gene: TRBV29-1; CDR3 protein: CSVETSGRPYEQYF; CDR3 DNA: TGCAGCGTTGAAACTAGCGGGAGACCCTACGAGCAGTACTTC
J gene: TRBJ2-3; D gene: TRBD2; clone size: -; V gene: TRBV9; CDR3 protein: CASSVSGVGDTQYF; CDR3 DNA: TGTGCCAGCAGCGTCAGCGGGGTCGGAGATACGCAGTATTTT
J gene: TRBJ2-5; D gene: TRBD1; clone size: -; V gene: TRBV27; CDR3 protein: CARTQTGSRETQYF; CDR3 DNA: TGTGCCAGGACCCAGACAGGGTCTCGAGAGACCCAGTACTTC
J gene: TRBJ1-3; D gene: -; clone size: -; V gene: TRBV6-5; CDR3 protein: CASSYAPESSGNTIYF; CDR3 DNA: TGTGCCAGCAGTTACGCTCCCGAGAGCTCTGGAAACACCATATATTTT
J gene: TRBJ1-3; D gene: TRBD1; clone size: -; V gene: TRBV11-2; CDR3 protein: CASSSGGYFSGNTIYF; CDR3 DNA: TGTGCCAGCAGCTCAGGGGGCTATTTCTCTGGAAACACCATATATTTT
J gene: TRBJ2-7; D gene: TRBD1; clone size: -; V gene: TRBV11-3; CDR3 protein: CASSYLPGQGEGSYEQYF; CDR3 DNA: TGTGCCAGCAGCTACTTGCCGGGACAGGGAGAGGGATCCTACGAGCAGTACTTC
J gene: TRBJ1-1; D gene: -; clone size: -; V gene: TRBV7-9; CDR3 protein: CASSLNLDSVEAFF; CDR3 DNA: TGTGCCAGCAGCTTAAACCTCGACTCTGTCGAAGCTTTCTTT
J gene: TRBJ2-1; D gene: -; clone size: once; V gene: TRBV18; CDR3 protein: CASSPDEFYNEQFF; CDR3 DNA: TGTGCCAGCTCCCCGGACGAATTCTACAATGAGCAGTTCTTC
J gene: TRBJ1-1; D gene: -; clone size: -; V gene: TRBV5-4; CDR3 protein: CASSLVQGDTEAFF; CDR3 DNA: TGTGCCAGCAGCTTGGTACAGGGAGACACTGAAGCTTTCTTT
J gene: TRBJ2-3; D gene: TRBD2; clone size: -; V gene: TRBV7-9; CDR3 protein: CASSPTSGRDTQYF; CDR3 DNA: TGTGCCAGCAGCCCGACTAGCGGGAGAGATACGCAGTATTTT
J gene: TRBJ2-7; D gene: -; clone size: -; V gene: TRBV7-6; CDR3 protein: CASSLRGAEQYF; CDR3 DNA: TGTGCCAGCAGCTTAAGGGGAGCCGAGCAGTACTTC
J gene: TRBJ2-7; D gene: -; clone size: -; V gene: TRBV11-3; CDR3 protein: CASSLEGEQYF; CDR3 DNA: TGTGCCAGCAGCTTGGAGGGCGAGCAGTACTTC